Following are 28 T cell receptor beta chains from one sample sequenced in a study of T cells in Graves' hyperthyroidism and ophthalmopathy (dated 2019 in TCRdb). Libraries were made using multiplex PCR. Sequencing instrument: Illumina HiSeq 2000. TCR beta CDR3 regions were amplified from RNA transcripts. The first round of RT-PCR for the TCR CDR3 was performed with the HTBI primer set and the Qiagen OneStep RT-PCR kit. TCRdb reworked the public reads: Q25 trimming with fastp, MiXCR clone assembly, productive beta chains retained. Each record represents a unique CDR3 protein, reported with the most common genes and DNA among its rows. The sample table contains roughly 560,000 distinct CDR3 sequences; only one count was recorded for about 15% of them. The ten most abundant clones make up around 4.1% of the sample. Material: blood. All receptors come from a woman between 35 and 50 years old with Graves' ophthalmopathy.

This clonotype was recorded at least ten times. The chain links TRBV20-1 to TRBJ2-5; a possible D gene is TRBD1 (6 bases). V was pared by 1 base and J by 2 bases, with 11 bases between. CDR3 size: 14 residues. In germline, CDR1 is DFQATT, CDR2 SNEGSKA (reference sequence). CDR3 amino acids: CSARGPGQQETQYF. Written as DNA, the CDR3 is TGCAGTGCTAGAGGTCCGGGACAACAAGAGACCCAGTACTTC.

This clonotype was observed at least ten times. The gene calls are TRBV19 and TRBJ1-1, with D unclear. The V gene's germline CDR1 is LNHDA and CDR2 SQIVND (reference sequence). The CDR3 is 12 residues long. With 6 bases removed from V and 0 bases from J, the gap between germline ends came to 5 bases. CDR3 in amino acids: CASSRLNTEAFF. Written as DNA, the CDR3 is TGTGCCAGTAGCCGCTTGAACACTGAAGCTTTCTTT.

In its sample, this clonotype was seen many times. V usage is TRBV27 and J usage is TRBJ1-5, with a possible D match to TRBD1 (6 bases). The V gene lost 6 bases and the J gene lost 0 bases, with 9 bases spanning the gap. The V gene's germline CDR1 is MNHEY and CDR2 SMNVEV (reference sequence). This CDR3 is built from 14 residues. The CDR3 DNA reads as TGTGCCAGCAGGGACAGAAATAGCAATCAGCCCCAGCATTTT. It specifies CASRDRNSNQPQHF.

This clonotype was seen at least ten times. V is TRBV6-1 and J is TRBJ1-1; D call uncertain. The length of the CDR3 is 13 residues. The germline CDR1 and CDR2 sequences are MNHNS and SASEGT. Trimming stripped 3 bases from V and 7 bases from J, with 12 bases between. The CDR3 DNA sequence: TGTGCCAGCAGTGATATTTCTACGGTTGAAGCTTTCTTT. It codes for CASSDISTVEAFF.

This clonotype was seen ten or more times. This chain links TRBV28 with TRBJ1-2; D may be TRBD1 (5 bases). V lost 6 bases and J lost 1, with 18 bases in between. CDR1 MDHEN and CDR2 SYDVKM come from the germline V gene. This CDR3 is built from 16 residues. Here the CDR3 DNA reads TGTGCCAGCAGCCCTCCCATTGGGGGGGTTAACTATGGCTACACCTTC. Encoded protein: CASSPPIGGVNYGYTF.

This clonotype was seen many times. The CDR3 bases are TGTGCCACCAGTGACCCTGACGGTTCTAACTATGGCTACACCTTC. It translates to CATSDPDGSNYGYTF. The chain has TRBV24-1 and TRBJ1-2; the D is unclear. The CDR3 has 15 residues. CDR1 is KGHDR, CDR2 SFDVKD, per germline. The V and J ends lost 4 bases and 0 bases respectively, with 11 bases between them.

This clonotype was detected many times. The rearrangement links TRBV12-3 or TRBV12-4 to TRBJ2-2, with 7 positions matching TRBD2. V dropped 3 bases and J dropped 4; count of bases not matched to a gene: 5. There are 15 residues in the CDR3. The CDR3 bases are TGTGCCAGCAGTTTGGGGACTATAGCCACCGGGGAGCTGTTTTTT. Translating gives CASSLGTIATGELFF.

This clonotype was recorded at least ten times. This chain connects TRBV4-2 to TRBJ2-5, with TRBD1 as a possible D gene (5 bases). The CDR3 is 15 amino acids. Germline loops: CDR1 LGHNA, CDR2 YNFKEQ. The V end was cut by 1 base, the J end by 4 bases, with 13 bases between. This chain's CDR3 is CASSQASGSIETQYF. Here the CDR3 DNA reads TGTGCCAGCAGCCAAGCCTCAGGGTCTATAGAGACCCAGTACTTC.

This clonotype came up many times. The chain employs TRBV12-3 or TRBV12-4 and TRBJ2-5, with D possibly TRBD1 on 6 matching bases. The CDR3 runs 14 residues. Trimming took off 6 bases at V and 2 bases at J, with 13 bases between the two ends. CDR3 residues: CASRGGVAQETQYF. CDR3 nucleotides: TGTGCCAGCAGAGGGGGAGTAGCACAAGAGACCCAGTACTTC.

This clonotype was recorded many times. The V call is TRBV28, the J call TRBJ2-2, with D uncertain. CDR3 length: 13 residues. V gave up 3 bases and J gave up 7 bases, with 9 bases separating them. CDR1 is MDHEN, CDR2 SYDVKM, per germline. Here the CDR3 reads CASSLGFGGELFF. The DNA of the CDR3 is TGTGCCAGCAGTTTGGGGTTTGGCGGGGAGCTGTTTTTT.

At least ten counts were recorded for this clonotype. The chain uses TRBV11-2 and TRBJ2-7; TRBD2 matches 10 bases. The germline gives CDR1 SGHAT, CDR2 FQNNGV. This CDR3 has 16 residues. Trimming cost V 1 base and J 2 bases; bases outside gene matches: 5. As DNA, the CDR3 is TGTGCCAGCAGCTTAGGGACTAGCGGAACAACCTACGAGCAGTACTTC. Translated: CASSLGTSGTTYEQYF.

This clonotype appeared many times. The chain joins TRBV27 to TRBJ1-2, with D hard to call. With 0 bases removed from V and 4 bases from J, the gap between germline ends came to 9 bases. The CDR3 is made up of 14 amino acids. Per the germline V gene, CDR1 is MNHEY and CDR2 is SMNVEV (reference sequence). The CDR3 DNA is TGTGCCAGCAGTTTATCGAGGGCTAGCTATGGCTACACCTTC. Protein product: CASSLSRASYGYTF.

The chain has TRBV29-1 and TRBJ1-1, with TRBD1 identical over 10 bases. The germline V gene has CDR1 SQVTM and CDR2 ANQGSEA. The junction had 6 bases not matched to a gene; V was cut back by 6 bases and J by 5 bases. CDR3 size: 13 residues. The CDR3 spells CSVGGQGRTEAFF. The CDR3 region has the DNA TGCAGCGTGGGGGGACAGGGGCGGACTGAAGCTTTCTTT.

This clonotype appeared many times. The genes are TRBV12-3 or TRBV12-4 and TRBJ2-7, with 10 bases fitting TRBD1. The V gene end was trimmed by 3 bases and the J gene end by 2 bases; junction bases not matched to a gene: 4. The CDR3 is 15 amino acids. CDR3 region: CASSFGGTGAYEQYF. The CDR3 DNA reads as TGTGCCAGCAGTTTTGGAGGGACAGGGGCCTACGAGCAGTACTTC.

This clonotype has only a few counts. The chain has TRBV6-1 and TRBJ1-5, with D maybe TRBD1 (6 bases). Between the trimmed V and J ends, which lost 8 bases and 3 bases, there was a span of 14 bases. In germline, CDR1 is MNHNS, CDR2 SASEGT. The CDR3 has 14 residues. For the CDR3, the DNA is TGTGCCAGCGCTGGGACACCCTACAATCAGCCCCAGCATTTT. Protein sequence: CASAGTPYNQPQHF.

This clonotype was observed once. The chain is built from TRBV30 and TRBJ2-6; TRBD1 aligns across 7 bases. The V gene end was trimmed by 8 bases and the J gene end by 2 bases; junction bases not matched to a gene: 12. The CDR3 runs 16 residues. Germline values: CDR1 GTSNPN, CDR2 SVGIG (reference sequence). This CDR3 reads CARQGGAVAGANVLTF. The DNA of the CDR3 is TGTGCCAGACAAGGGGGCGCGGTGGCTGGGGCCAACGTCCTGACTTTC.

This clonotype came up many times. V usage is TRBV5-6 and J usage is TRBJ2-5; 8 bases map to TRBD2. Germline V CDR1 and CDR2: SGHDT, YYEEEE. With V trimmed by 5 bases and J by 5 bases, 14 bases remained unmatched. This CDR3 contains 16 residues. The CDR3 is CASSRQAGGAWETQYF. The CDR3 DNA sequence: TGTGCCAGCAGTAGGCAGGCGGGAGGTGCCTGGGAGACCCAGTACTTC.

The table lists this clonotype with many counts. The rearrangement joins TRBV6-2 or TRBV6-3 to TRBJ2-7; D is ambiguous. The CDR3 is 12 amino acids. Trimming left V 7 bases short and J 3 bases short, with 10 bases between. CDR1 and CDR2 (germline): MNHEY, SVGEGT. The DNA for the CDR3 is TGTGCCAGCAAGTCCGGCTACTACGAGCAGTACTTC. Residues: CASKSGYYEQYF.

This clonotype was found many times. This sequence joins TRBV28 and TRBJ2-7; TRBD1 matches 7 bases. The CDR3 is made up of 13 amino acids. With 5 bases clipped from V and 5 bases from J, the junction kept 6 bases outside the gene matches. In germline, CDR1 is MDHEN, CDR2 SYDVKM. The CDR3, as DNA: TGTGCCAGCAGTCGACAGGGTTACGACGAGCAGTACTTC. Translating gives CASSRQGYDEQYF.

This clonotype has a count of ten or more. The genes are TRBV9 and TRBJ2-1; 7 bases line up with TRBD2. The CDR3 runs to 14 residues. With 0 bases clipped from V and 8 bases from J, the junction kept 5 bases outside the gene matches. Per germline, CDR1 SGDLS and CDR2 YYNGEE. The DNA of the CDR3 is TGTGCCAGCAGCGTAGGGACTAGGGCATATGAGCAGTTCTTC. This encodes CASSVGTRAYEQFF.

The CDR3 region has the DNA TGTGCCAGCAGTGAACGAGGGGTTAATTATGGCTACACCTTC. It is translated as CASSERGVNYGYTF. This sequence joins TRBV2 and TRBJ1-2; possible D gene TRBD1, 5 bases. This CDR3 contains 14 residues. Trimming shortened V by 2 bases and J by 5 bases, and 12 bases separated the two germline ends. CDR1 and CDR2 from the germline V gene are SNHLY and FYNNEI.

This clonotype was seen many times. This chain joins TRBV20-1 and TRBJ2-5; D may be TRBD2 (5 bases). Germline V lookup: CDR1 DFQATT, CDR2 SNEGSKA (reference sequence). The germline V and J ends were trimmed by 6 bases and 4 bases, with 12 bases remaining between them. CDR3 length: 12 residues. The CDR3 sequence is CSANRGSETQYF. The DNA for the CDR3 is TGCAGTGCCAACCGGGGATCAGAGACCCAGTACTTC.

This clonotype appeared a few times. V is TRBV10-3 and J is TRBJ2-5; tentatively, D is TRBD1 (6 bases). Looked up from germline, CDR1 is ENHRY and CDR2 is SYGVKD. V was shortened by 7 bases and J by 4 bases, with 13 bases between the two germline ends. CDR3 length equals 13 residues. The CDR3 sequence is CAITRGLGETQYF. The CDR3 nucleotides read TGTGCCATCACCAGGGGATTGGGAGAGACCCAGTACTTC.

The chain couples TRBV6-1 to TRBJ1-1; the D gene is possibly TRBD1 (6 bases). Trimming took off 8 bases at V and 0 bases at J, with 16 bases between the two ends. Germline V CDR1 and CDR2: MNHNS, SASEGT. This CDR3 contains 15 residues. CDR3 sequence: CASAAQGTLNTEAFF. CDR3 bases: TGTGCCAGCGCAGCACAGGGTACACTGAACACTGAAGCTTTCTTT.

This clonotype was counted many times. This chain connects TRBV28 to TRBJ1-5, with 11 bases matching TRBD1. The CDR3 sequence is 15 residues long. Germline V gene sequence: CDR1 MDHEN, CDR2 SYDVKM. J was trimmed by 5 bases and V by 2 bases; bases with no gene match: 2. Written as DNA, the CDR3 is TGTGCCAGCAGTTTAGGACAGGGGGCGGATCAGCCCCAGCATTTT. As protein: CASSLGQGADQPQHF. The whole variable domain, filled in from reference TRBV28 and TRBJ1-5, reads DVKVTQSSRYLVKRTGEKVFLECVQDMDHENMFWYRQDPGLGLRLIYFSYDVKMKEKGDIPEGYSVSREKKERFSLILESASTNQTSMYLCASSLGQGADQPQHFGDGTRLSIL.

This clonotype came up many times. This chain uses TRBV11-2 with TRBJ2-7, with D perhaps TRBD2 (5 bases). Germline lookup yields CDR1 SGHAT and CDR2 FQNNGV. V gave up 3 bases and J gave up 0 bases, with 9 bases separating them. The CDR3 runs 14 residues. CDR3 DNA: TGTGCCAGCAGCTTCCAACTAGTCTCCTACGAGCAGTACTTC. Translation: CASSFQLVSYEQYF.

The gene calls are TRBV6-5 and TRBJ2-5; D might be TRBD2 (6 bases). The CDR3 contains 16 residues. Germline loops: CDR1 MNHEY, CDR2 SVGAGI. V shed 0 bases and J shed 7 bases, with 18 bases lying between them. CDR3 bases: TGTGCCAGCAGTTACTCAATATACCGGGACTTCGGGACCCAGTACTTC. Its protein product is CASSYSIYRDFGTQYF.

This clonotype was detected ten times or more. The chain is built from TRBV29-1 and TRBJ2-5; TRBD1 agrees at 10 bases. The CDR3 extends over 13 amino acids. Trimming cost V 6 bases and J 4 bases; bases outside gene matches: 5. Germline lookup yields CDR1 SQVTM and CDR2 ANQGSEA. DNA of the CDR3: TGCAGCGTCCTCAGGGACAGGGGAGAGACCCAGTACTTC. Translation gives CSVLRDRGETQYF.